The present T cell receptor (beta chain) was sequenced within a study of beta chain features in type 1 diabetes. The CDR3 has 16 amino acids. Trimming stripped 2 bases from V and 2 bases from J, with 16 bases between. Germline V gene lookup returns CDR1 MNHEY and CDR2 SVGAGI. Donors underwent one heparinised blood draw, about 0.12 L on average. The study's findings and limits: Unsettled here was the matter of whether HLA type influences TCRB rearrangement. VDJ junctions from patients with type 1 diabetes contained fewer insertions and more deletions.

Expressed TCRB transcripts got sequenced, as all isolated RNA was reverse transcribed. TCRdb keeps only in-frame clones here, not all; method: immunoSEQ multiplex PCR. The table records more than 20,000 clones, 60% to 75% of them present only once. In its sample, this clone was seen a few times. Its antigen is not known. The clonotype originates from a middle-aged woman in good health. Sequencing used Tregs from blood. The gene calls are TRBV6-5 and TRBJ2-7, with D possibly TRBD2 on 6 matching bases. The CDR3 loop is CASSYGGFQSPYEQYF. CDR3 coding DNA: TGTGCCAGCAGTTACGGGGGGTTCCAGTCCCCCTACGAGCAGTACTTC.